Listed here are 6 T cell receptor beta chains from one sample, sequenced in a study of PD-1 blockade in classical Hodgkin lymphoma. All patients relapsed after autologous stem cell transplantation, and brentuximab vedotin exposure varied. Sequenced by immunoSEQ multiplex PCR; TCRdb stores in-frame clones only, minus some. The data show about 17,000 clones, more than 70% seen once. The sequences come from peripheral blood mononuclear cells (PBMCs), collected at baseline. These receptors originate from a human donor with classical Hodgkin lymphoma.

Here the CDR3 reads CASSRYKGGTGELFF. CDR3 sequence (DNA): TGTGCCAGCAGCCGATACAAGGGGGGAACCGGGGAGCTGTTTTTT. The chain employs TRBV7-6 and TRBJ2-2; the D gene could be TRBD1 or TRBD2 (6 bases each). Trimming left V 5 bases short and J 5 bases short, with 15 bases between. In germline, CDR1 is SGHVS, CDR2 FNYEAQ. This CDR3 region has 15 residues.

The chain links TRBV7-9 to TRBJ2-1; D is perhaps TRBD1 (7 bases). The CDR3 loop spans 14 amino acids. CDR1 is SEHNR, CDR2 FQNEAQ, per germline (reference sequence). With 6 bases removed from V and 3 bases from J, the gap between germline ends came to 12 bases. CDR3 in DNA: TGTGCCAGCAGGCCGCGGGACAGCTACAATGAGCAGTTCTTC. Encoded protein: CASRPRDSYNEQFF.

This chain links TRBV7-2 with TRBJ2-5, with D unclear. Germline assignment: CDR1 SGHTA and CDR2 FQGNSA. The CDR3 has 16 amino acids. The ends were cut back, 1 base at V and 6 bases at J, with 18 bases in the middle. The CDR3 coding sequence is TGTGCCAGCAGCTTAGGGCCAGGCCCCTTCGTTAAGACCCAGTACTTC. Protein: CASSLGPGPFVKTQYF.

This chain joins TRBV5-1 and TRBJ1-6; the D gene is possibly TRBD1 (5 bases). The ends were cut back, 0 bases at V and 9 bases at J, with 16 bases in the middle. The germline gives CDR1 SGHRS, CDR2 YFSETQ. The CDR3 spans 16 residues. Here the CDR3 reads CASSLATQGIGSPLHF. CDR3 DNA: TGCGCCAGCAGCTTGGCAACCCAGGGAATTGGTTCACCCCTCCACTTT.

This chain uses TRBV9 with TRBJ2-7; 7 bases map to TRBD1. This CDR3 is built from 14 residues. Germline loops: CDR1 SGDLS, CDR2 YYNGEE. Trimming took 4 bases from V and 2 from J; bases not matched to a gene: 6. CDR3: CASSRGQETYEQYF. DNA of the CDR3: TGTGCCAGCAGCCGAGGACAGGAGACCTACGAGCAGTACTTC.

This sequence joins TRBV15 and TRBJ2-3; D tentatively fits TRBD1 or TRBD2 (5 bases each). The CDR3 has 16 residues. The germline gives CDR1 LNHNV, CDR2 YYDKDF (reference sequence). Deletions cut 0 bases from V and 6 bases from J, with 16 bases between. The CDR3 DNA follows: TGTGCCACCAGCAGAGAGGACGGGGCAGGTTGGGATACGCAGTATTTT. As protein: CATSREDGAGWDTQYF.